Shown below are 17 T cell receptor beta chains from a single sample sequenced in a study of siplizumab effects on memory and regulatory T cells. Only in-frame clones appear in the TCRdb table, and some are missing; sequencing was by immunoSEQ multiplex PCR. The profile shows 70,000 or so clones, about 90% of them singletons. Input material: CD8+ T cells sorted from blood. The receptor source for this set is a human donor in good health.

On this clone: Distinct nucleotide sequences in the sample also encode this CDR3. This chain links TRBV5-6 with TRBJ2-3; no firm D call. Germline assignment: CDR1 SGHDT and CDR2 YYEEEE. Trimming took 2 bases from V and 2 from J, leaving 0 bases between them. This CDR3 has 11 amino acids. The CDR3 protein is CASSFTDTQYF. CDR3 nucleotide sequence: TGTGCCAGCAGCTTCACAGATACGCAGTATTTT.

Turning to this clone: Sequence at one end of the junction differs from germline and may be a read error. V and J are TRBV29-1 and TRBJ1-2; D may be TRBD1 (5 bases). Germline CDR1 and CDR2: SQVTM and ANQGSEA. This CDR3 is 14 amino acids long. For the CDR3, the DNA is TGCAGCATTGACCAGGGCTGGCCCAACTATGGCTACACCTTC. Translating it yields CSIDQGWPNYGYTF.

The chain combines TRBV20-1 with TRBJ1-1, with a weak D call TRBD1 (6 bases). CDR3 length equals 10 residues. Germline CDR1 and CDR2: DFQATT and SNEGSKA (reference sequence). V lost 4 bases, J lost 8 bases, and 8 bases lay in between. The CDR3 DNA follows: TGCAGTGCTATAGGGGGGGAAGCTTTCTTT. Translating it yields CSAIGGEAFF.

This clone has a single count. The junction differs from germline at one of its ends, possibly a read error. J is TRBJ1-5 and V is TRBV6-1; 7 nucleotides match TRBD1. The CDR3 is 14 amino acids. Germline CDR1 MNHNS, CDR2 SASEGT. CDR3 nucleotide sequence: TGTGCCAGCAGCGAAGACAGGGGCAATCAGCCCCAGCATTTT. Protein product: CASSEDRGNQPQHF.

The chain is built from TRBV7-8 and TRBJ2-7; a weak D match, TRBD1 (6 bases). The CDR3 length is 16 residues. CDR1 SGHVS and CDR2 FQNEAQ come from the germline V gene. V lost 1 base and J lost 4, with 17 bases in between. CDR3 bases: TGTGCCAGCAGCTTAGTAGGGGGATCTAGGGGGTACGAGCAGTACTTC. It yields the protein CASSLVGGSRGYEQYF.

The J gene is TRBJ2-1, the V gene TRBV6-4; 12 bases fit TRBD2. The V segment lost 6 bases and the J segment 9 bases; nucleotides outside the gene matches: 9. The length of the CDR3 is 15 residues. The germline gives CDR1 MRHNA, CDR2 SNTAGT. The CDR3 region is CASRRLAGVLGEQFF. In DNA, the CDR3 is TGTGCCAGCAGGAGACTAGCGGGGGTACTCGGTGAGCAGTTCTTC.

The gene calls are TRBV7-3 and TRBJ2-7; 7 nucleotides agree with TRBD2. In germline, CDR1 is SGHTA, CDR2 FQGTGA. The CDR3 covers 14 residues. The trim removed 5 bases at V and 5 bases at J, leaving 9 bases unmatched. The CDR3 DNA is TGTGCCAGCAGCCCCACGGGGGGATGGGACGAGCAGTACTTC. It codes for CASSPTGGWDEQYF. Using reference TRBV7-3 and TRBJ2-7 for the parts outside the CDR3, the full variable domain is GAGVSQTPSNKVTEKGKYVELRCDPISGHTALYWYRQSLGQGPEFLIYFQGTGAADDSGLPNDRFFAVRPEGSVSTLKIQRTERGDSAVYLCASSPTGGWDEQYFGPGTRLTVT.

The chain is built from TRBV18 and TRBJ1-1, with 10 bases lining up with TRBD1. CDR1 and CDR2 from the germline V gene are KGHSH and LQKENI. The trim removed 6 bases at V and 5 bases at J, leaving 9 bases unmatched. This CDR3 has 15 amino acids. In DNA, the CDR3 is TGTGCCAGCTCTCTAGGGGGACAGGGGTCGACTGAAGCTTTCTTT. This encodes CASSLGGQGSTEAFF.

As DNA, the CDR3 is TGCGCCAGCAGCCAACACAGAGCGTACGAGCAGTACTTC. Translated, it gives CASSQHRAYEQYF. The rearrangement uses TRBV4-1 and TRBJ2-7, with unresolved D. Germline V gives CDR1 MGHRA, CDR2 YSYEKL. Trimming removed 2 bases from V and 4 bases from J, with 9 bases in between. The CDR3 loop spans 13 amino acids.

The chain joins TRBV6-1 to TRBJ1-3; weak D call: TRBD1 (6 bases). Per germline, CDR1 MNHNS and CDR2 SASEGT. Trimming shortened V by 7 bases and J by 4 bases, and 14 bases separated the two germline ends. The CDR3 spans 14 residues. The CDR3 region is CASTMRTAGNTIYF. Written as DNA, the CDR3 is TGTGCCAGCACTATGCGGACAGCAGGAAACACCATATATTTT.

This rearrangement joins TRBV10-3 to TRBJ2-2; a possible D gene is TRBD2 (5 bases). V lost 6 bases, J lost 5 bases, and 13 bases lay in between. Germline V gene lookup returns CDR1 ENHRY and CDR2 SYGVKD. This CDR3 contains 14 residues. CDR3 residues: CAISSDSETGELFF. The CDR3 bases are TGTGCCATCAGCTCGGACTCCGAGACCGGGGAGCTGTTTTTT.

In regard to this clone: Other DNA sequences of this sample code for an identical CDR3. V is TRBV13 and J is TRBJ2-7; TRBD1 matches 10 bases. Germline V gene sequence: CDR1 PRHDT, CDR2 FYEKMQ (reference sequence). The CDR3 is 14 residues long. The J segment lost 5 bases and the V segment lost 5 bases, leaving 6 bases of the junction unmatched. CDR3 sequence: CASSPKDRGNEQYF. The CDR3 region has the DNA TGTGCCAGCAGCCCAAAGGACAGGGGGAACGAGCAGTACTTC.

This chain joins TRBV7-9 and TRBJ2-1; TRBD1 matches 9 bases. Germline trimming cut 3 bases from V and 4 bases from J; bases unmatched to any gene: 7. CDR1 SEHNR and CDR2 FQNEAQ come from the germline V gene (reference sequence). The CDR3 extends over 16 amino acids. The CDR3 loop reads CASSFLTGGAYNEQFF. CDR3 coding DNA: TGTGCCAGCAGCTTTTTAACAGGGGGCGCGTACAATGAGCAGTTCTTC.

The chain combines TRBV29-1 with TRBJ1-2; D not certain. V lost 7 bases and J lost 0, with 12 bases in between. The CDR3 covers 13 residues. Germline V gene sequence: CDR1 SQVTM, CDR2 ANQGSEA. The CDR3, as DNA: TGCAGCGACGTCGGGAGAGCTAACTATGGCTACACCTTC. Encoded protein: CSDVGRANYGYTF.

This clone occurred a few times. The gene calls are TRBV9 and TRBJ2-3; 10 bases map to TRBD2. CDR1 SGDLS and CDR2 YYNGEE come from the germline V gene. Losses at the gene ends were 0 bases for V and 0 bases for J; bases not matched to a gene: 7. This CDR3 contains 18 residues. CDR3 sequence reads: CASSVVSSGSGSTDTQYF. The DNA for the CDR3 is TGTGCCAGCAGCGTAGTCTCTAGCGGGAGTGGGAGCACAGATACGCAGTATTTT.

The rearrangement links TRBV5-8 to TRBJ1-3; no clear D gene. This CDR3 comprises 16 residues. V lost 3 bases and J 1 base, leaving 14 bases between the germline ends. From germline, CDR1 is SGHTS and CDR2 YDEGEE. In DNA, the CDR3 is TGTGCCAGCAGCTCCCTAAAACCGTATTCTGGAAACACCATATATTTT. Residues: CASSSLKPYSGNTIYF. The full variable domain, its missing parts supplied by reference TRBV5-8 and TRBJ1-3, is EAGVTQSPTHLIKTRGQQATLRCSPISGHTSVYWYQQALGLGLQFLLWYDEGEERNRGNFPPRFSGRQFPNYSSELNVNALELEDSALYLCASSSLKPYSGNTIYFGEGSWLTVV.

The gene calls are TRBV10-3 and TRBJ2-5, with unresolved D. Germline V gives CDR1 ENHRY, CDR2 SYGVKD. CDR3 length: 13 residues. The V gene lost 2 bases and the J gene lost 5 bases, with 9 bases spanning the gap. In nucleotides, the CDR3 is TGTGCCATCAGTGAGGAGGACCCTGAGACCCAGTACTTC. This sequence encodes CAISEEDPETQYF.